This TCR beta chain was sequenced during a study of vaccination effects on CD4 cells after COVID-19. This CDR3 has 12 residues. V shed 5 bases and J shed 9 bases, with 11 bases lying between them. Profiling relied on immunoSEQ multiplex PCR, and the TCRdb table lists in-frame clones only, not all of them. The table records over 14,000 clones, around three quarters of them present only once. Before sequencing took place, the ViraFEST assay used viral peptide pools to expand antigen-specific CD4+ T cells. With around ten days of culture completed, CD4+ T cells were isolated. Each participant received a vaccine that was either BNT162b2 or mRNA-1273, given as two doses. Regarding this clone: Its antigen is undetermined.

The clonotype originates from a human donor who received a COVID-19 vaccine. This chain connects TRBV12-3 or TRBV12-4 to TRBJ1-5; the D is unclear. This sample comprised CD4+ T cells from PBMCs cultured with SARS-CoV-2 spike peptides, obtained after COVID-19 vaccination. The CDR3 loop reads CASSPRGGPQHF. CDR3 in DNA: TGTGCCAGCAGTCCCCGCGGAGGGCCCCAGCATTTT.